This passage covers 28 T cell receptor beta chains from one sample sequenced in a study of blood T cell repertoires in COVID-19. Sequencing was performed with immunoSEQ multiplex PCR; in TCRdb, only in-frame clones are kept and a portion is missing. The sample holds more than 150,000 clones, around nine tenths seen once. Input material: peripheral blood. These receptors all come from a woman in her seventies with acute or convalescent COVID-19.

This chain joins TRBV30 and TRBJ2-1; TRBD2 matches at 8 bases. Germline V lookup: CDR1 GTSNPN, CDR2 SVGIG (reference sequence). The CDR3 totals 15 residues. V lost 1 base, J lost 5 bases, and 7 bases stayed unmatched. The CDR3 sequence: CAWSGGLGINNEQFF. The CDR3 coding sequence is TGTGCCTGGAGTGGGGGACTAGGAATAAACAATGAGCAGTTCTTC. The full variable domain, its missing parts supplied by reference TRBV30 and TRBJ2-1, is SQTIHQWPATLVQPVGSPLSLECTVEGTSNPNLYWYRQAAGRGLQLLFYSVGIGQISSEVPQNLSASRPQDRQFILSSKKLLLSDSGFYLCAWSGGLGINNEQFFGPGTRLTVL.

The rearrangement joins TRBV3-1 (or the pseudogene TRBV3-2) to TRBJ2-5, with 7 bases fitting TRBD1. This CDR3 has 13 amino acids. V trimming: 6 bases; J trimming: 1 base; junction bases outside the gene matches: 2. The germline V gene encodes CDR1 LGHDT and CDR2 YNNKEL (reference sequence). Here the CDR3 DNA reads TGTGCCAGCAGGGGACAGCTCCAAGAGACCCAGTACTTC. Encoded protein: CASRGQLQETQYF.

V and J are TRBV7-2 and TRBJ1-6, with unresolved D. The CDR3 length is 13 residues. V was clipped by 1 base and J by 13 bases, with 11 bases between them. Per germline, CDR1 SGHTA and CDR2 FQGNSA. CDR3 coding DNA: TGTGCCAGCAGCTTAGGTGCCCAGGCGCCCCTCCACTTT. It encodes CASSLGAQAPLHF.

The chain carries TRBV19 and TRBJ1-1, with 8 bases fitting TRBD1. Germline loops: CDR1 LNHDA, CDR2 SQIVND (reference sequence). The CDR3 runs 16 residues. V gave up 3 bases and J gave up 9 bases; unmatched junction bases: 15. The CDR3 DNA sequence: TGTGCCAGTAGTATCGATACCACAGGGGGGACTAATCAAGCTTTCTTT. Its protein product is CASSIDTTGGTNQAFF.

The V call is TRBV6-4, the J call TRBJ1-1; the match to TRBD1 covers 9 bases. Germline V gene sequence: CDR1 MRHNA, CDR2 SNTAGT. The CDR3 extends over 15 amino acids. V gave up 7 bases and J gave up 5 bases; unmatched junction bases: 11. The CDR3 region has the DNA TGTGCCAGCACCCCGGGGACAGGGAGGAAAACTGAAGCTTTCTTT. This gives the protein CASTPGTGRKTEAFF.

The J gene is TRBJ1-2, the V gene TRBV4-1; no reliable D call. V was clipped by 0 bases and J by 8 bases, with 16 bases between them. The CDR3 has 15 residues. CDR1 is MGHRA and CDR2 is YSYEKL in the germline V gene. Written as DNA, the CDR3 is TGCGCCAGCAGCCAAGATTCCAAGAGTCTCTACGGCTACACCTTC. Its protein is CASSQDSKSLYGYTF.

The rearrangement joins TRBV2 to TRBJ1-4, with 8 bases identical to TRBD1. The length of the CDR3 is 13 residues. With 4 bases clipped from V and 5 bases from J, the junction kept 0 bases outside the gene matches. The germline V gene encodes CDR1 SNHLY and CDR2 FYNNEI. DNA for the CDR3: TGTGCCAGCAGTGGGACAGGGAATGAAAAACTGTTTTTT. Translation gives CASSGTGNEKLFF. Drawing the rest from reference TRBV2 and TRBJ1-4, the complete variable domain is EPEVTQTPSHQVTQMGQEVILRCVPISNHLYFYWYRQILGQKVEFLVSFYNNEISEKSEIFDDQFSVERPDGSNFTLKIRSTKLEDSAMYFCASSGTGNEKLFFGSGTQLSVL.

Details on this clone: The junction differs from germline at one of its ends, possibly a read error. The V gene is TRBV19, the J gene TRBJ2-3; 8 nucleotides agree with TRBD1. The length of the CDR3 is 16 residues. Looked up from germline, CDR1 is LNHDA and CDR2 is SQIVND (reference sequence). The CDR3 spells CATSRAGTGTTDTQYF. The CDR3 nucleotides read TGTGCCACTAGTCGGGCCGGGACAGGAACCACAGATACGCAGTATTTT.

The chain has TRBV7-6 and TRBJ2-3; 10 nucleotides agree with TRBD1. With 5 bases clipped from V and 4 bases from J, the junction kept 9 bases outside the gene matches. Germline assignment: CDR1 SGHVS and CDR2 FNYEAQ. This CDR3 spans 16 amino acids. The CDR3 DNA reads TGTGCCAGCAGCCCCCGACAGGGGGCCGATGCAGATACGCAGTATTTT. Its translation is CASSPRQGADADTQYF. Full variable domain (missing parts from reference TRBV7-6 and TRBJ2-3): GAGVSQSPRYKVTKRGQDVALRCDPISGHVSLYWYRQALGQGPEFLTYFNYEAQQDKSGLPNDRFSAERPEGSISTLTIQRTEQRDSAMYRCASSPRQGADADTQYFGPGTRLTVL.

J is TRBJ2-5 and V is TRBV6-5; no definite D call. The germline V and J ends were trimmed by 6 bases and 2 bases, with 10 bases remaining between them. CDR3 length: 13 amino acids. Germline loops: CDR1 MNHEY, CDR2 SVGAGI. In nucleotides, the CDR3 is TGTGCCAGCAGCCCCCCCCTACAAGAGACCCAGTACTTC. It codes for CASSPPLQETQYF.

The rearrangement joins TRBV4-3 to TRBJ1-2; 9 bases agree with TRBD1. The CDR3 extends over 14 amino acids. From germline, CDR1 is LGHNA and CDR2 YSLEER. The J segment lost 6 bases and the V segment lost 4 bases, leaving 6 bases of the junction unmatched. The CDR3 DNA is TGCGCCAGCAGCCCCGGGGACAGGGCTCATGGCTACACCTTC. Protein sequence: CASSPGDRAHGYTF.

This chain joins TRBV4-1 and TRBJ1-1; tentatively, D is TRBD1 (6 bases). The V gene lost 0 bases and the J gene lost 1 base, with 12 bases spanning the gap. Germline CDR1 MGHRA, CDR2 YSYEKL. This CDR3 comprises 16 residues. The CDR3 here is CASSQDRVRGNTEAFF. The CDR3 nucleotides are TGCGCCAGCAGCCAAGATCGTGTCAGGGGGAACACTGAAGCTTTCTTT.

The J gene is TRBJ2-1, the V gene TRBV9, with 11 positions matching TRBD2. Germline trimming cut 3 bases from V and 2 bases from J; bases unmatched to any gene: 4. The CDR3 spans 16 residues. Per germline, CDR1 SGDLS and CDR2 YYNGEE. Written as DNA, the CDR3 is TGTGCCAGCAGCGCCACTAGCGGGGGAACCTACAATGAGCAGTTCTTC. Translating gives CASSATSGGTYNEQFF.

The chain couples TRBV10-3 to TRBJ1-2, with TRBD1 matching over 8 bases. Germline CDR1 and CDR2: ENHRY and SYGVKD. Trimming took 6 bases from V and 4 from J; bases not matched to a gene: 7. This CDR3 comprises 14 residues. The CDR3 protein is CAISVGQGGYGYTF. The CDR3 nucleotides read TGTGCCATCAGCGTCGGACAGGGCGGCTATGGCTACACCTTC.

The J gene is TRBJ1-1, the V gene TRBV28; no clear D gene. The ends were cut back, 3 bases at V and 1 base at J, with 9 bases in the middle. Germline V gives CDR1 MDHEN, CDR2 SYDVKM. This CDR3 spans 14 amino acids. The CDR3: CASSLIHRNTEAFF. The CDR3 nucleotides read TGTGCCAGCAGTTTGATACACAGGAACACTGAAGCTTTCTTT.

This clone came up once. The chain employs TRBV21-1 and TRBJ1-4. TRBV21-1 is annotated as a pseudogene. There are 19 residues in the CDR3. Written as DNA, the CDR3 is TGTGCCAGCAGCAAAAACAGATTGTCGGGGGGCGCCAATAATGAAAAACTGTTTTTT. This encodes CASSKNRLSGGANNEKLFF.

The J gene is TRBJ1-2, the V gene TRBV19; tentative D call: TRBD1 (5 bases). CDR3 size: 17 residues. Trimming took off 7 bases at V and 0 bases at J, with 21 bases between the two ends. In germline, CDR1 is LNHDA, CDR2 SQIVND (reference sequence). For the CDR3, the DNA is TGTGCCAGTAATGGGGGGAGCTCAGGGCCTCCTAACTATGGCTACACCTTC. This sequence encodes CASNGGSSGPPNYGYTF.

Only one count was recorded for this clone. Other DNA sequences in this specimen translate into the identical CDR3. The chain employs TRBV6-5 and TRBJ2-7, with 8 bases fitting TRBD2. The V gene end was trimmed by 2 bases and the J gene end by 4 bases; junction bases not matched to a gene: 4. This CDR3 region has 14 residues. Germline loops: CDR1 MNHEY, CDR2 SVGAGI. DNA for the CDR3: TGTGCCAGCAGTTACCGGGGCGGGGGGTACGAGCAGTACTTC. Amino acid sequence: CASSYRGGGYEQYF.

The sample holds one count of this clone. The CDR3 DNA follows: TGTGCCAGCAGCGTAGTAGCGGGGGGGGTCATATCCGGGGAGCTGTTTTTT. This translates into CASSVVAGGVISGELFF. The chain joins TRBV9 to TRBJ2-2; 11 bases agree with TRBD2. Losses at the gene ends were 0 bases for V and 6 bases for J; bases not matched to a gene: 7. Germline V gene lookup returns CDR1 SGDLS and CDR2 YYNGEE. CDR3 length equals 17 residues.

This rearrangement joins TRBV11-3 to TRBJ2-1; tentatively, D is TRBD2 (5 bases). This CDR3 is 15 amino acids long. V lost 0 bases to trimming and J lost 9 bases, with 15 bases between them. CDR1 SGHNT and CDR2 YENEEA come from the germline V gene. This CDR3 is CASSLDLGEKGEQFF. CDR3 DNA sequence: TGTGCCAGCAGCTTAGATCTCGGGGAAAAAGGTGAGCAGTTCTTC.

The rearrangement uses TRBV19 and TRBJ2-7, with 7 bases lining up with TRBD1. CDR1 LNHDA and CDR2 SQIVND come from the germline V gene (reference sequence). This CDR3 contains 13 residues. The V segment lost 4 bases and the J segment 2 bases; nucleotides outside the gene matches: 2. This chain's CDR3 is CASSKGQTYEQYF. CDR3 sequence (DNA): TGTGCCAGTAGTAAGGGACAGACCTACGAGCAGTACTTC.

The rearrangement links TRBV6-6 to TRBJ1-1, with D uncertain. Germline V lookup: CDR1 MNHNY, CDR2 SVGAGI (reference sequence). The CDR3 consists of 16 residues. Trimming pared 0 bases from V and 5 bases from J, leaving 16 bases between. The CDR3, as DNA: TGTGCCAGCAGTTACTCGAGACCGCCATCCGGGACTGAAGCTTTCTTT. Its translation: CASSYSRPPSGTEAFF.

The J gene is TRBJ1-5, the V gene TRBV6-2 or TRBV6-3, with D tentatively TRBD1 (5 bases). The CDR3 length is 16 residues. Germline V gene lookup returns CDR1 MNHEY and CDR2 SVGEGT. The V gene lost 0 bases and the J gene lost 0 bases, with 9 bases spanning the gap. CDR3 protein: CASSYSTDNSNQPQHF. For the CDR3, the DNA is TGTGCCAGCAGTTACTCGACGGACAATAGCAATCAGCCCCAGCATTTT.

As concerns this clone: A junction boundary mismatches the germline segment, possibly from a read error. The chain uses TRBV7-7 and TRBJ1-3, with 9 positions matching TRBD1. Germline CDR1 reads SSHAT; CDR2 reads FNYEAQ (reference sequence). CDR3 size: 15 residues. The CDR3: CASSPQGAGGNTIYF. The CDR3 coding sequence is TGTGCTAGCAGCCCACAGGGGGCGGGTGGAAACACCATATATTTT.

This clone was seen a single time. The rearrangement uses TRBV5-1 and TRBJ2-3; 12 nucleotides agree with TRBD1. V shed 3 bases, J shed 4 bases, and the junction held 15 bases outside the gene matches. The CDR3 spans 19 residues. Germline-derived CDR1 and CDR2 are SGHRS and YFSETQ. DNA for the CDR3: TGCGCCAGCAGCTCCGGGGGGCGGCTTGGGACAGGGGGCGCAGATACGCAGTATTTT. Translating gives CASSSGGRLGTGGADTQYF.

J is TRBJ2-7 and V is TRBV10-2; TRBD1 is a possible D gene (6 bases). This CDR3 comprises 13 residues. Trimming cost V 9 bases and J 5 bases, with 17 bases left between them. CDR1 is WSHSY and CDR2 is SAAADI in the germline V gene. The CDR3 nucleotides read TGCGCCAGTCAGCGTCAGGGGTCGGACGAGCAGTACGTC. The encoded protein is CASQRQGSDEQYV.

CDR3: CASSFVASSYNEQFF. The CDR3 DNA reads as TGTGCCAGCAGCTTTGTCGCGAGCTCCTACAATGAGCAGTTCTTC. The chain combines TRBV5-5 with TRBJ2-1, with D unresolved. Germline CDR1 is SGHKS and CDR2 is YYEKEE (reference sequence). The CDR3 length is 15 residues. The germline V and J ends were trimmed by 2 bases and 0 bases, with 9 bases remaining between them. The entire variable domain, with the rest obtained from reference TRBV5-5 and TRBJ2-1, is as follows: DAGVTQSPTHLIKTRGQQVTLRCSPISGHKSVSWYQQVLGQGPQFIFQYYEKEERGRGNFPDRFSARQFPNYSSELNVNALLLGDSALYLCASSFVASSYNEQFFGPGTRLTVL.

Concerning this clone: At one of its ends the junction is not consistent with the germline gene, which may arise from a read error. The chain combines TRBV3-1 (or the pseudogene TRBV3-2) with TRBJ2-3; D may be TRBD1 (5 bases). Germline V gene sequence: CDR1 LGHDT, CDR2 YNNKEL (reference sequence). The CDR3 contains 15 residues. The CDR3 DNA sequence: TGTGCCAGCAGCAAAGAAGGTGGGGCCGGGGATACGCAGTATTTT. It is translated as CASSKEGGAGDTQYF.